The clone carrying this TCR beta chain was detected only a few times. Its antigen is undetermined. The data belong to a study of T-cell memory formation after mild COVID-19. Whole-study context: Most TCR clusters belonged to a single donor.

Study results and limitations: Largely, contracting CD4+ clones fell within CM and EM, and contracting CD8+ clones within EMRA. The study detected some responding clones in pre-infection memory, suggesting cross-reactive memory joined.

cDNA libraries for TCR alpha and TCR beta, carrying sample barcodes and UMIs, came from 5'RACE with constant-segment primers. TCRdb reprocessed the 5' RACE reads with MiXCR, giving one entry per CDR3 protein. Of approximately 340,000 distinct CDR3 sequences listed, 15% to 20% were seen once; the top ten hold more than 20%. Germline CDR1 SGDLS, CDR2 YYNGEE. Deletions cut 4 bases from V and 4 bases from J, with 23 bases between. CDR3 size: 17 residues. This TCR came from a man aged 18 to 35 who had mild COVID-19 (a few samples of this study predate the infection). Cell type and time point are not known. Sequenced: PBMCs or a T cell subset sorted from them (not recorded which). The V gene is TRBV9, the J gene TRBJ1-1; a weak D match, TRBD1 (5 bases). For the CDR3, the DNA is TGTGCCAGCAGCTCTCGGGGGGTAGCGGTAGTGGCCACTGAAGCTTTCTTT. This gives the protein CASSSRGVAVVATEAFF.